This is a list of T cell receptor beta chains from one sample in a study of a mutant IDH1 vaccine in newly diagnosed glioma. These receptors lack a known antigen. Profiled with immunoSEQ multiplex PCR; TCRdb holds only in-frame clones, not every one. The profile covers about 50,000 clones, with about three quarters appearing a single time and about 4.9% taken by the ten largest. The sample was PBMCs, taken from a glioma patient whose treatment included an IDH1 peptide vaccine. The receptors stem from a woman in her forties with glioma. Some clones in this sample may be carry-over from other donors' samples. CDR3s include the opening cysteine and the closing phenylalanine or tryptophan. The D gene is left open where the match is weak. Clone size, where shown, is once, few, many, or a class for clones that have expanded.

V gene	D gene	clone size	J gene	CDR3 DNA	CDR3 protein
TRBV18	TRBD2	NA	TRBJ2-3	TGTGCCAGCTCATCGAGACTAGCCGCAGATACGCAGTATTTT	CASSSRLAADTQYF
TRBV10-3	NA	once	TRBJ1-2	TGTGCCATCAGTGGGACAGCTAACTATGGCTACACCTTC	CAISGTANYGYTF
TRBV5-1	NA	NA	TRBJ2-7	TGCGCCAGCAGCTTGGACAGGACCGCCTACGAGCAGTACTTC	CASSLDRTAYEQYF
TRBV13	NA	NA	TRBJ1-2	TGTGCCAGCAGCCCCCTGCAGGGAGGAGACTATGGCTACACCTTC	CASSPLQGGDYGYTF
TRBV7-8	NA	few	TRBJ2-7	TGTGCCAGCAGATTGACAGGACCATACGAGCAGTACTTC	CASRLTGPYEQYF
TRBV5-4	NA	NA	TRBJ2-1	TGTGCCAGCAGCTTCGGGGGCGAGAGTGAGCAGTTCTTC	CASSFGGESEQFF
TRBV25-1	TRBD1	NA	TRBJ2-2	TGTGCCAGCCGGGCAGGGGGAAGTACCGGGGAGCTGTTTTTT	CASRAGGSTGELFF
TRBV6-1	NA	NA	TRBJ2-3	TGTGCCAGCAGTGAGCCGATTAGGGCAAAGGGGACAGATACGCAGTATTTT	CASSEPIRAKGTDTQYF
TRBV6-5	TRBD1	NA	TRBJ1-2	TGTGCCAGCAGCCCCGGGACAGTCTATGGCTACACCTTC	CASSPGTVYGYTF
TRBV18	NA	NA	TRBJ2-5	TGTGCCAGCTCCCTGGACTTCCAAGAGACCCAGTACTTC	CASSLDFQETQYF
TRBV13	NA	NA	TRBJ1-1	TGTGCCAGCAGCCTAAGAGGGGGGGAAGCTTTCTTT	CASSLRGGEAFF
TRBV6-6	TRBD1	NA	TRBJ1-1	TGTGCCAGCAGTTTCCTAGGGGGCCACACTGAAGCTTTCTTT	CASSFLGGHTEAFF
TRBV6-6	NA	NA	TRBJ2-7	TGTGCCAGCAGTTACTCGAGTGACAGCCCCTCCTACGAGCAGTACTTC	CASSYSSDSPSYEQYF
TRBV5-1	TRBD1	NA	TRBJ1-2	TGCGCCAGCAGCCGGTCGGGACAGGGGAAGGGCTATGGCTACACCTTC	CASSRSGQGKGYGYTF
TRBV5-8	NA	NA	TRBJ1-6	TGTGCCAGCAGCTTGGAAGGCTCCTATAATTCACCCCTCCACTTT	CASSLEGSYNSPLHF
TRBV6-5	NA	NA	TRBJ2-5	TGTGCCAGCAGTTACTCGAGGGTGGTAGAGACCCAGTACTTC	CASSYSRVVETQYF
TRBV4-1	TRBD2	NA	TRBJ2-6	TGCGCCAGCAGTCTTACGCCTGGGGGGGGAAGCGGATCTGGGGCCAACGTCCTGACTTTC	CASSLTPGGGSGSGANVLTF
TRBV5-6	NA	NA	TRBJ2-7	TGTGCCAGCAGCTTGGGGCTGACCTACGAGCAGTACTTC	CASSLGLTYEQYF
TRBV5-6	NA	once	TRBJ1-6	TGTGCCAGCAGCCTAGGTTGGCGCGAGAATTCACCCCTCCACTTT	CASSLGWRENSPLHF
TRBV10-1	NA	NA	TRBJ2-3	TGCGCCAGCTCTACCGGGACCCGAGGCAACACAGATACGCAGTATTTT	CASSTGTRGNTDTQYF
TRBV5-6	TRBD1	NA	TRBJ2-3	TGTGCCAGCAGGCCGATCGGGGCAGGGGGCGCCGATACGCAGTATTTT	CASRPIGAGGADTQYF
TRBV5-4	TRBD2	NA	TRBJ2-2	TGTGCCAGCAGCCCGGGACTAGCGGGGGAAACCGGGGAGCTGTTTTTT	CASSPGLAGETGELFF
TRBV9	TRBD2	NA	TRBJ2-5	TGTGCCAGCAGCGTAGCACTAGCGGGGGGGGAGACCCAGTACTTC	CASSVALAGGETQYF
TRBV2	NA	once	TRBJ1-2	TGTGCCAGCACCCGAGCCCTCCTAGAAAGCTACACCTTC	CASTRALLESYTF
TRBV5-1	TRBD2	NA	TRBJ2-1	TGCGCCAGCAGCCTGGGACTAAGCTCCTACAATGAGCAGTTCTTC	CASSLGLSSYNEQFF
TRBV27	NA	NA	TRBJ1-6	TGTGCCAGCAGTTCCACAGGAAATTCACCCCTCCACTTT	CASSSTGNSPLHF
TRBV5-1	NA	NA	TRBJ2-3	TGCGCCAGCAGCTTAATCCCTTCGGATACGCAGTATTTT	CASSLIPSDTQYF
TRBV30	NA	NA	TRBJ1-4	TGTGCCTGGAGTGTAGGGGCAGGGTTTAATGAAAAACTGTTTTTT	CAWSVGAGFNEKLFF
TRBV5-1	NA	NA	TRBJ1-5	TGCGCCAGCAGCCCGGGGACACCTAATCAGCCCCAGCATTTT	CASSPGTPNQPQHF
TRBV11-2	NA	NA	TRBJ1-5	TGTGCCAGCAGCCCTAAGGTGATCGGGGCCCGTCAGCCCCAGCATTTT	CASSPKVIGARQPQHF
TRBV18	NA	NA	TRBJ1-1	TGTGCCAGCTCACCATCGACTTTTCCTTCGAACACTGAAGCTTTCTTT	CASSPSTFPSNTEAFF
TRBV5-6	NA	NA	TRBJ2-2	TGTGCCAGCAGCAACGTTGGTGGGGCCGGGGAGCTGTTTTTT	CASSNVGGAGELFF